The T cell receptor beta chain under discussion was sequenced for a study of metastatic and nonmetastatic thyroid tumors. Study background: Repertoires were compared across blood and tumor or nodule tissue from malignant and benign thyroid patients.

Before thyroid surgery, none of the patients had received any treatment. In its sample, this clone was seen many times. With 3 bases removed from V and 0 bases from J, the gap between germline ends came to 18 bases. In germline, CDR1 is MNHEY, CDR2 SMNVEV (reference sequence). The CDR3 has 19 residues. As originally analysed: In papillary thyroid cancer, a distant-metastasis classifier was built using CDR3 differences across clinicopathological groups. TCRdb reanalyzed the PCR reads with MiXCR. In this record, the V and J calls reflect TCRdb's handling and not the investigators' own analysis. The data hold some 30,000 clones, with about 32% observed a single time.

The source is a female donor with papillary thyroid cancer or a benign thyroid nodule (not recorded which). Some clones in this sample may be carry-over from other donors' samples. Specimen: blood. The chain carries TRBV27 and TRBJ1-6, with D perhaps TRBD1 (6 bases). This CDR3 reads CASSFTLTGTSSYNSPLHF. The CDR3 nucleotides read TGTGCCAGCAGTTTCACCCTCACAGGGACCAGCTCCTATAATTCACCCCTCCACTTT.